This TCR beta chain emerged from a study of T cells after yellow fever vaccination. Study outcomes and limitations: A limited proportion of clonotypes was detected within both the CD4 and CD8 compartments.

This clonotype has at least ten counts. Antigen specificity is unknown. One entry per CDR3 protein, called by TCRdb with MiXCR from the 5' RACE reads. In the table there are approximately 610,000 distinct CDR3 sequences, roughly a sixth of which are singletons. Sequenced here: PBMCs, sampled 5 days after the first yellow fever vaccination. The receptor was isolated from a man younger than 30 who received the YFV17D yellow fever vaccine.

As DNA, the CDR3 is TGTGCCATCAGCCCACTAGCGGACACCGGGGAGCTGTTTTTT. The encoded protein is CAISPLADTGELFF. The V and J genes are TRBV10-3 and TRBJ2-2; 8 nucleotides line up with TRBD2. Trimming removed 6 bases from V and 3 bases from J; junction bases left unmatched: 3. Germline V gene lookup returns CDR1 ENHRY and CDR2 SYGVKD. The CDR3 spans 14 residues.